These T cell receptor beta chains were read from a single sample in a study of cytomegalovirus exposure and HLA in healthy donors. Sequencing used immunoSEQ multiplex PCR; TCRdb keeps in-frame clones, though not all of them. This table has around 200,000 clones, around 86% appearing once. The sample comprised PBMCs. Receptor source: a woman aged 45-65 years in good health and CMV-seropositive. Both conserved end residues are part of each CDR3. A D gene is named only where the DNA matches it firmly. Some rows mark clone size as missing; the rest say once, few, many or name a class of expanded clone.

v_call: TRBV13
j_call: TRBJ2-3
clone_size: .
d_call: TRBD2
cdr3_aa: CASSLMSGGGTDTQYF
cdr3_nt: TGTGCCAGCAGCCTAATGAGCGGGGGAGGCACAGATACGCAGTATTTT

v_call: TRBV9
j_call: TRBJ2-2
clone_size: .
d_call: .
cdr3_aa: CASRTAGGELFF
cdr3_nt: TGTGCCAGCAGGACAGCGGGCGGGGAGCTGTTTTTT

v_call: TRBV6-1
j_call: TRBJ1-1
clone_size: .
d_call: TRBD1
cdr3_aa: CASYLGQTNTEAFF
cdr3_nt: TGTGCCAGCTACTTGGGACAGACGAACACTGAAGCTTTCTTT

v_call: TRBV19
j_call: TRBJ2-1
clone_size: .
d_call: TRBD2
cdr3_aa: CASTSGTSGYNEQFF
cdr3_nt: TGTGCCAGTACCTCCGGGACTAGCGGATACAATGAGCAGTTCTTC

v_call: TRBV6-6
j_call: TRBJ1-2
clone_size: .
d_call: TRBD1
cdr3_aa: CASRLAGGYGYTF
cdr3_nt: TGTGCCAGCAGACTGGCAGGGGGCTATGGCTACACCTTC

v_call: TRBV7-2
j_call: TRBJ2-7
clone_size: .
d_call: TRBD2
cdr3_aa: CASTYSGGAGFYEQYF
cdr3_nt: TGTGCCAGCACTTATAGCGGGGGGGCCGGGTTCTACGAGCAGTACTTC

v_call: TRBV10-1
j_call: TRBJ2-1
clone_size: .
d_call: TRBD1
cdr3_aa: CASSDGDRRKGEQFF
cdr3_nt: TGCGCCAGCAGTGATGGGGACAGAAGGAAGGGTGAGCAGTTCTTC

v_call: TRBV30
j_call: TRBJ1-1
clone_size: once
d_call: .
cdr3_aa: CAWSGGTNTEAFF
cdr3_nt: TGTGCCTGGAGTGGGGGGACAAACACTGAAGCTTTCTTT

v_call: TRBV5-4
j_call: TRBJ1-3
clone_size: once
d_call: .
cdr3_aa: CASSVDSFSGNTIYF
cdr3_nt: TGTGCCAGCAGCGTGGACAGCTTCTCTGGAAACACCATATATTTT

v_call: TRBV6-5
j_call: TRBJ2-5
clone_size: .
d_call: .
cdr3_aa: CASSYLSRGQETQYF
cdr3_nt: TGTGCCAGCAGTTACTTGTCGCGGGGACAAGAGACCCAGTACTTC

v_call: TRBV14
j_call: TRBJ2-7
clone_size: .
d_call: .
cdr3_aa: CASSQVGQGPSYEQYF
cdr3_nt: TGTGCCAGCAGCCAAGTGGGCCAGGGCCCTTCCTACGAGCAGTACTTC

v_call: TRBV7-2
j_call: TRBJ1-2
clone_size: .
d_call: .
cdr3_aa: CASSLARLAGYTF
cdr3_nt: TGTGCCAGCAGCTTAGCGCGACTGGCTGGCTACACCTTC

v_call: TRBV5-1
j_call: TRBJ2-4
clone_size: .
d_call: .
cdr3_aa: CASSPGSKNIQYF
cdr3_nt: TGCGCCAGCAGCCCCGGTTCCAAAAACATTCAGTACTTC

v_call: TRBV6-1
j_call: TRBJ1-2
clone_size: .
d_call: .
cdr3_aa: CASMNSISNYGYTF
cdr3_nt: TGTGCCAGCATGAACAGTATATCTAACTATGGCTACACCTTC

v_call: TRBV28
j_call: TRBJ1-2
clone_size: few
d_call: .
cdr3_aa: CASNRGFNYGYTF
cdr3_nt: TGTGCCAGCAACCGGGGATTTAACTATGGCTACACCTTC

v_call: TRBV10-3
j_call: TRBJ2-5
clone_size: .
d_call: .
cdr3_aa: CAISGPAVGETQYF
cdr3_nt: TGTGCCATCAGTGGTCCCGCGGTCGGGGAGACCCAGTACTTC

v_call: TRBV30
j_call: TRBJ1-1
clone_size: .
d_call: .
cdr3_aa: CAWSVGGNTEAFF
cdr3_nt: TGTGCCTGGAGTGTGGGAGGGAACACTGAAGCTTTCTTT

v_call: TRBV11-2
j_call: TRBJ1-2
clone_size: once
d_call: .
cdr3_aa: CASSLVVGAENRYGYTF
cdr3_nt: TGTGCCAGCAGCTTAGTAGTGGGGGCAGAGAACCGCTATGGCTACACCTTC

v_call: TRBV6-5
j_call: TRBJ1-5
clone_size: .
d_call: .
cdr3_aa: CASSYRSSNQPQHF
cdr3_nt: TGTGCCAGCAGTTACAGGAGTAGCAATCAGCCCCAGCATTTT

v_call: TRBV6-5
j_call: TRBJ1-1
clone_size: .
d_call: .
cdr3_aa: CASSSQGPEAFF
cdr3_nt: TGTGCCAGCAGTTCACAGGGTCCTGAAGCTTTCTTT

v_call: TRBV6-5
j_call: TRBJ1-2
clone_size: .
d_call: .
cdr3_aa: CASSTVGAGGYTF
cdr3_nt: TGTGCCAGCAGCACCGTAGGGGCCGGGGGCTACACCTTC

v_call: TRBV4-2
j_call: TRBJ2-1
clone_size: .
d_call: TRBD2
cdr3_aa: CASSQVAGADRFF
cdr3_nt: TGTGCCAGCAGCCAGGTAGCGGGGGCCGACAGGTTCTTC

v_call: TRBV5-6
j_call: TRBJ2-7
clone_size: .
d_call: .
cdr3_aa: CASSLITRLSYEQYF
cdr3_nt: TGTGCCAGCAGCTTAATCACCAGGCTCTCCTACGAGCAGTATTTC

v_call: TRBV28
j_call: TRBJ1-5
clone_size: .
d_call: TRBD1
cdr3_aa: CASRKQGLGSNQPQHF
cdr3_nt: TGTGCCAGCAGGAAACAGGGGCTCGGCAGCAATCAGCCCCAGCATTTT

v_call: TRBV11-2
j_call: TRBJ1-2
clone_size: .
d_call: .
cdr3_aa: CASSPWSYGYTF
cdr3_nt: TGTGCCAGCAGCCCTTGGAGCTATGGCTACACCTTC

v_call: TRBV30
j_call: TRBJ1-2
clone_size: .
d_call: .
cdr3_aa: CAWSRGYGYTF
cdr3_nt: TGTGCCTGGAGCAGGGGTTATGGCTACACCTTC

v_call: TRBV21-1
j_call: TRBJ2-3
clone_size: once
d_call: .
cdr3_aa: CASSTIQGPRTDTQYF
cdr3_nt: TGTGCCAGCAGCACCATACAGGGGCCTCGCACAGATACGCAGTATTTT

v_call: TRBV10-3
j_call: TRBJ2-5
clone_size: once
d_call: .
cdr3_aa: CAISLESHGGQYF
cdr3_nt: TGTGCCATCAGTCTAGAGTCACACGGGGGCCAGTACTTC

v_call: TRBV18
j_call: TRBJ1-4
clone_size: .
d_call: .
cdr3_aa: CASSPSRRRNEKLFF
cdr3_nt: TGTGCCAGCTCACCAAGTCGCAGGAGGAATGAAAAACTGTTTTTT

v_call: TRBV5-1
j_call: TRBJ1-1
clone_size: few
d_call: TRBD1
cdr3_aa: CASSPQGWGTEAFF
cdr3_nt: TGCGCCAGCAGCCCACAGGGGTGGGGAACTGAAGCTTTCTTT

v_call: TRBV5-4
j_call: TRBJ2-7
clone_size: .
d_call: .
cdr3_aa: CASTKGPSQEKIHEQYF
cdr3_nt: TGTGCCAGCACAAAGGGGCCCTCCCAGGAGAAGATCCACGAGCAGTACTTC

v_call: TRBV6-5
j_call: TRBJ1-1
clone_size: .
d_call: TRBD1
cdr3_aa: CASSRDRAMNTEAFF
cdr3_nt: TGTGCCAGCAGTCGGGACAGGGCGATGAACACTGAAGCTTTCTTT

v_call: TRBV9
j_call: TRBJ1-1
clone_size: .
d_call: .
cdr3_aa: CASSNTGNTEAFF
cdr3_nt: TGTGCCAGCAGCAATACCGGGAACACTGAAGCTTTCTTT

v_call: TRBV6-6
j_call: TRBJ1-1
clone_size: .
d_call: .
cdr3_aa: CASSYSAGKMNTEAFF
cdr3_nt: TGTGCCAGCAGTTACTCGGCAGGGAAGATGAACACTGAAGCTTTCTTT

v_call: TRBV7-7
j_call: TRBJ2-5
clone_size: .
d_call: TRBD2
cdr3_aa: CASSLGGGRETQYF
cdr3_nt: TGTGCCAGCAGCTTAGGCGGGGGTCGGGAGACCCAGTACTTC

v_call: TRBV6-1
j_call: TRBJ1-1
clone_size: few
d_call: TRBD1
cdr3_aa: CASSERTSTGLSITFF
cdr3_nt: TGTGCCAGCAGTGAAAGGACATCGACAGGGCTATCTATAACTTTCTTT

v_call: TRBV18
j_call: TRBJ1-1
clone_size: .
d_call: TRBD1
cdr3_aa: CASSNTGGMNTEAFF
cdr3_nt: TGTGCCAGCTCAAATACAGGGGGCATGAACACTGAAGCTTTCTTT

v_call: TRBV6-5
j_call: TRBJ1-1
clone_size: .
d_call: .
cdr3_aa: CASSWTANTEAFF
cdr3_nt: TGTGCCAGCAGCTGGACAGCGAACACTGAAGCTTTCTTT